The 23 T cell receptor beta chains below were found in one sample sequenced in a study of control samples from healthy donors and cancer patients. Clones were read by immunoSEQ multiplex PCR, and TCRdb kept only the in-frame ones, dropping some. This table holds about 100,000 clones, roughly 91% found once. Sequenced material: blood. The receptors were sampled from a young man in good health.

The genes are TRBV12-3 or TRBV12-4 and TRBJ1-2, with 10 bases aligning to TRBD1. V lost 8 bases to trimming and J lost 7 bases; unmatched junction nucleotides: 4. The CDR3 loop spans 12 amino acids. The CDR3 nucleotides are TGTGCCAGCGCCGGGACAGGGGTTGGCTACACCTTC. This sequence encodes CASAGTGVGYTF.

J is TRBJ1-2 and V is TRBV19; D is unresolved. The V end lost 7 bases, the J end lost 8 bases, and 23 bases lay between the germline ends. The CDR3 totals 15 residues. Germline assignment: CDR1 LNHDA and CDR2 SQIVND (reference sequence). The CDR3 here is CASTPANTSPLGYTF. Written as DNA, the CDR3 is TGTGCCAGTACCCCGGCGAATACCTCGCCCCTCGGCTACACCTTC.

This CDR3 is CASSMRTSGRTKNIQYF. Here the CDR3 DNA reads TGTGCCAGTAGTATGAGGACTAGCGGGAGAACCAAAAACATTCAGTACTTC. The chain is built from TRBV19 and TRBJ2-4; 13 bases agree with TRBD2. J was trimmed by 2 bases and V by 3 bases; bases with no gene match: 4. CDR3 length: 17 amino acids. Germline values: CDR1 LNHDA, CDR2 SQIVND (reference sequence).

This chain uses TRBV7-8 with TRBJ2-3; D is perhaps TRBD2 (5 bases). V was trimmed by 5 bases and J by 6 bases, leaving 21 bases between them. This CDR3 is built from 16 residues. Germline CDR1 reads SGHVS; CDR2 reads FQNEAQ. The CDR3 DNA reads as TGTGCCAGCAGCCCTACCGAAGTGATCGGACTGGATACGCAGTATTTT. This encodes CASSPTEVIGLDTQYF.

V is TRBV7-2 and J is TRBJ2-7, with TRBD2 identical over 14 bases. The CDR3 contains 16 residues. V gave up 5 bases and J gave up 4 bases; unmatched junction bases: 7. The V gene's germline CDR1 is SGHTA and CDR2 FQGNSA. The CDR3 is CASSVGTSGRGYEQYF. Here the CDR3 DNA reads TGTGCCAGCAGCGTCGGGACTAGCGGGAGAGGTTACGAGCAGTACTTC.

This clone was seen only once. The chain links TRBV18 to TRBJ1-4, with D hard to call. The CDR3 runs to 13 residues. The germline V gene has CDR1 KGHSH and CDR2 LQKENI. Between the trimmed V and J ends, which lost 4 bases and 5 bases, there was a span of 8 bases. The CDR3 reads CASSLGLNEKLFF. CDR3 bases: TGTGCCAGCTCACTCGGACTGAATGAAAAACTGTTTTTT.

This clone was counted a few times. The chain has TRBV6-5 and TRBJ1-2, with 7 bases identical to TRBD1. Losses at the gene ends were 6 bases for V and 7 bases for J; bases not matched to a gene: 5. Looked up from germline, CDR1 is MNHEY and CDR2 is SVGAGI. The CDR3 runs 12 residues. The CDR3 bases are TGTGCCAGCAGACTCAGGGGGAGTGGCTACACCTTC. Translating gives CASRLRGSGYTF.

As DNA, the CDR3 is TGCGCCAGCAGCCAAGACACTAGCGGCCACTACAATGAGCAGTTCTTC. Residues: CASSQDTSGHYNEQFF. The gene calls are TRBV4-3 and TRBJ2-1; 8 nucleotides match TRBD2. The CDR3 runs 16 residues. The germline V gene has CDR1 LGHNA and CDR2 YSLEER. Unmatched junction bases numbered 4, after V lost 0 bases and J lost 3 bases.

CDR3 amino acids: CASRGQSIDGYTF. The CDR3 nucleotides are TGTGCCAGCAGAGGGCAGTCCATCGATGGCTACACCTTC. The chain combines TRBV12-3 or TRBV12-4 with TRBJ1-2; D call uncertain. The length of the CDR3 is 13 residues. V lost 6 bases, J lost 6 bases, and 14 bases lay in between.

The CDR3 is CATSDALGTGPRGQYF. In DNA form, the CDR3 reads TGTGCCACCAGTGATGCGCTAGGGACAGGCCCAAGGGGGCAGTACTTC. The chain couples TRBV24-1 to TRBJ2-7, with 8 positions matching TRBD1. Germline CDR1 is KGHDR and CDR2 is SFDVKD. The CDR3 has 16 amino acids. J lost 9 bases, V lost 3 bases, and 15 bases had no gene match.

CDR3 protein: CSAKNTDTQYF. Here the CDR3 DNA reads TGCAGCGCCAAAAACACAGATACGCAGTATTTT. The chain is built from TRBV20-1 and TRBJ2-3; no clear D gene. The CDR3 has 11 amino acids. The V gene's germline CDR1 is DFQATT and CDR2 SNEGSKA (reference sequence).

The chain uses TRBV3-1 (or the pseudogene TRBV3-2) and TRBJ2-5, with 9 bases identical to TRBD1. CDR3 size: 15 residues. CDR1 LGHDT and CDR2 YNNKEL come from the germline V gene (reference sequence). J lost 1 base, V lost 5 bases, and 5 bases had no gene match. CDR3 bases: TGTGCCAGCAGCGGGACAGGGTATTTCCAAGAGACCCAGTACTTC. Protein sequence: CASSGTGYFQETQYF.

This clone came up once. The chain joins TRBV6-1 to TRBJ2-7; 11 nucleotides match TRBD2. The V segment lost 3 bases and the J segment 2 bases; nucleotides outside the gene matches: 3. This CDR3 region has 15 residues. The germline V gene has CDR1 MNHNS and CDR2 SASEGT. In nucleotides, the CDR3 is TGTGCCAGCAGTGAGTTAGCGGGAGGGACCTACGAGCAGTACTTC. It codes for CASSELAGGTYEQYF.

J is TRBJ1-6 and V is TRBV2, with 7 bases matching TRBD1. The germline V gene has CDR1 SNHLY and CDR2 FYNNEI. CDR3 length: 14 residues. V was pared by 6 bases and J by 7 bases, with 6 bases of the junction left unmatched. The CDR3 DNA reads TGTGCCAGCAGGGGGACAGATTGGAATTCACCCCTCCACTTT. Translated, it gives CASRGTDWNSPLHF. Full variable domain (outside the CDR3, taken from reference TRBV2 and TRBJ1-6): EPEVTQTPSHQVTQMGQEVILRCVPISNHLYFYWYRQILGQKVEFLVSFYNNEISEKSEIFDDQFSVERPDGSNFTLKIRSTKLEDSAMYFCASRGTDWNSPLHFGNGTRLTVT.

The rearrangement uses TRBV7-6 and TRBJ2-1, with TRBD1 matching over 7 bases. V shed 0 bases and J 1 base; nucleotides not matched to a gene: 3. Germline values: CDR1 SGHVS, CDR2 FNYEAQ. The CDR3 is 16 residues long. The CDR3 DNA sequence: TGTGCCAGCAGCTTAGCGGGACAGCCATCCTACAATGAGCAGTTCTTC. Residues: CASSLAGQPSYNEQFF.

The J gene is TRBJ1-3, the V gene TRBV6-5, with TRBD1 as a possible D gene (5 bases). CDR1 MNHEY and CDR2 SVGAGI come from the germline V gene. V lost 5 bases, J lost 4 bases, and 9 bases lay in between. CDR3 length: 13 amino acids. CDR3 amino acids: CASSRTYGNTIYF. The CDR3 region has the DNA TGTGCCAGCAGTCGGACATACGGAAACACCATATATTTT.

This clone was observed a single time. The V gene is TRBV24-1, the J gene TRBJ1-5; D possibly corresponds to TRBD1 (6 bases). Germline V lookup: CDR1 KGHDR, CDR2 SFDVKD. The CDR3 has 19 residues. Trimming took off 2 bases at V and 0 bases at J, with 19 bases between the two ends. CDR3 sequence reads: CATSDSGHWTEDSNQPQHF. In nucleotides, the CDR3 is TGTGCCACCAGTGATTCTGGCCACTGGACAGAAGATAGCAATCAGCCCCAGCATTTT.

The V call is TRBV5-4, the J call TRBJ2-2, with 7 positions matching TRBD1. V dropped 1 base and J dropped 5; count of bases not matched to a gene: 5. CDR3 size: 15 residues. The germline V gene encodes CDR1 SGHNT and CDR2 YYREEE (reference sequence). Written as DNA, the CDR3 is TGTGCCAGCAGCTTGAGACAGGGAAATACCGGGGAGCTGTTTTTT. Protein sequence: CASSLRQGNTGELFF.

The chain joins TRBV27 to TRBJ2-3; D assignment may be TRBD1 or TRBD2 (5 bases each). V lost 10 bases and J 2 bases, leaving 13 bases between the germline ends. The germline V gene has CDR1 MNHEY and CDR2 SMNVEV (reference sequence). This CDR3 is 13 amino acids long. In DNA, the CDR3 is TGTGCCACAAGGGGACGTAACACAGATACGCAGTATTTT. Translated, it gives CATRGRNTDTQYF.

The chain uses TRBV28 and TRBJ1-5; TRBD1 is a possible D gene (5 bases). CDR1 and CDR2 (germline): MDHEN, SYDVKM. The CDR3 is made up of 17 amino acids. Trimming removed 2 bases from V and 3 bases from J, with 17 bases in between. CDR3 region: CASSLDVWGVPNQPQHF. As DNA, the CDR3 is TGTGCCAGCAGTTTAGATGTGTGGGGGGTCCCCAATCAGCCCCAGCATTTT.

This chain joins TRBV3-1 (or the pseudogene TRBV3-2) and TRBJ1-2; D call uncertain. CDR3 length equals 12 residues. Germline CDR1 is LGHDT and CDR2 is YNNKEL (reference sequence). V was pared by 3 bases and J by 8 bases, with 10 bases between. CDR3 sequence (DNA): TGTGCCAGCAGCCACATAAGGCGGGGCTACACCTTC. The encoded protein is CASSHIRRGYTF.

The V call is TRBV6-5, the J call TRBJ1-1; no clear D. The length of the CDR3 is 14 residues. V was pared by 2 bases and J by 4 bases, with 11 bases between. Germline V gene data show CDR1 as MNHEY and CDR2 as SVGAGI. In nucleotides, the CDR3 is TGTGCCAGCAGTTACGGGATGTCGAGCACTGAAGCTTTCTTT. Translating gives CASSYGMSSTEAFF.

The genes are TRBV6-4 and TRBJ2-2; D unclear. Per the germline V gene, CDR1 is MRHNA and CDR2 is SNTAGT. The CDR3 loop spans 13 amino acids. V was cut by 6 bases and J by 4 bases, with 9 bases left in between. The CDR3 nucleotides read TGTGCCAGCAGCGCGTTCGGCACCGGGGAGCTGTTTTTT. Translating gives CASSAFGTGELFF.